Listed below are T cell receptor beta chains from one sample, sequenced in a study of cytomegalovirus exposure and HLA in healthy donors. Sequencing was performed with immunoSEQ multiplex PCR; in TCRdb, only in-frame clones are kept and a portion is missing. The sample lists some 70,000 clones; 82% were seen once. Source material: PBMCs. These receptors were collected from a man younger than 35 in good health and CMV-seronegative. The CDR3 runs from the conserved cysteine through the conserved F or W. Each record gives: J gene, clone size, D gene, V gene, CDR3 DNA, CDR3 protein. D genes are given only for firm matches. Where a row states a size, it is once, few, many or the class of an expanded clone; other rows omit it.

>TRBJ2-3|NA|NA|TRBV7-8
TGTGCCAGCAGCTTAGACGAGAGTTACACAGATACGCAGTATTTT
CASSLDESYTDTQYF
>TRBJ2-5|NA|TRBD2|TRBV5-4
TGTGCCAGCAGCACCGGACTAGGACTGGAGACCCAGTACTTC
CASSTGLGLETQYF
>TRBJ2-1|NA|NA|TRBV6-6
TGTGCCAGCAGTATCGCCGGGACTGCCTACAATGAGCAGTTCTTC
CASSIAGTAYNEQFF
>TRBJ1-6|NA|NA|TRBV11-2
TGTGCCAGCAGCTTTAGACAGAGCTCCTATAATTCACCCCTCCACTTT
CASSFRQSSYNSPLHF
>TRBJ1-2|NA|TRBD1|TRBV7-3
TGTGCCAGCAGCGATCCGGGACAGGGGGCTGATTCGTATGGCTACACCTTC
CASSDPGQGADSYGYTF
>TRBJ2-7|few|NA|TRBV2
TGTGCCAGCAGTATCTCTGGCGGGTACTACGAGCAGTACTTC
CASSISGGYYEQYF
>TRBJ2-3|NA|NA|TRBV30
TGTGCCTGGAGTGTATCCGGCACAGATACGCAGTATTTT
CAWSVSGTDTQYF
>TRBJ2-7|once|TRBD1|TRBV7-6
TGTGCCAGCAGCTTAGACAGGGGGCCTACCTACGAGCAGTACTTC
CASSLDRGPTYEQYF
>TRBJ2-7|NA|TRBD2|TRBV4-2
TGTGCCAGCAGCCAAGGAATAGCGGGAGGGGGAAACGAGCAGTACTTC
CASSQGIAGGGNEQYF
>TRBJ1-5|many|TRBD1|TRBV28
TGTGCCAGCAGCACAGGACAGGGTGGCCAGCCCCAGCATTTT
CASSTGQGGQPQHF
>TRBJ2-1|NA|NA|TRBV2
TGTGCCAGCCACGACGCGGGCGGGGCTTCTTACAATGAGCAGTTCTTC
CASHDAGGASYNEQFF
>TRBJ2-1|NA|TRBD2|TRBV6-5
TGTGCCAGCAGCCTTACTAGCGGGACCCTCAATGAGCAGTTCTTC
CASSLTSGTLNEQFF
>TRBJ1-1|few|NA|TRBV30
TGTGCCTGGAATCAGGGCAGAGGCACTGAAGCTTTCTTT
CAWNQGRGTEAFF
>TRBJ2-5|NA|TRBD1|TRBV19
TGTGCCAGTAGTTTTACCGGGACAGGGGTAGAGACCCAGTACTTC
CASSFTGTGVETQYF
>TRBJ2-7|NA|TRBD1|TRBV2
TGTGCCAGCAGCGACCCGGTGGGGACAGGGAACCCCTACGAGCAGTACTTC
CASSDPVGTGNPYEQYF
>TRBJ2-6|NA|TRBD1|TRBV2
TGTGCCAGCAGTGAAAAACAGGGGTTTAGGGGGACCTCTGGGGCCAACGTCCTGACTTTC
CASSEKQGFRGTSGANVLTF